This TCR beta chain comes out of a study of response to subunit inactivated influenza vaccine. Whole-study results and caveats: The authors suggested that every seasonal influenza vaccination recruits few new T cells.

This clonotype was seen a handful of times. What it recognizes is unknown. TCRdb recomputed calls from the RT-PCR reads with MiXCR, one row per CDR3 protein. The table records roughly 790,000 distinct CDR3 sequences, about 20% of them present only once. Germline V gene sequence: CDR1 MDHEN, CDR2 SYDVKM. The CDR3 has 14 residues. Between the trimmed V and J ends, which lost 3 bases and 3 bases, there was a span of 12 bases. The chain recombines TRBV28 with TRBJ2-7, with D possibly being TRBD1 (5 bases). This material consisted of PBMCs from blood, taken approximately 5 days after vaccination. This TCR came from a middle-aged man who received an inactivated influenza vaccine. For the CDR3, the DNA is TGTGCCAGCAGTTTTCCGAGGACATACTACGAGCAGTACTTC. The encoded protein is CASSFPRTYYEQYF.